The present T cell receptor (beta chain) was sequenced within a study of T cell repertoires in cytomegalovirus infection. Study-level information: From public TCR beta signatures came an indication of both CMV infection and matching HLA type. Study-wide points: Individuals carrying CMV plus the relevant HLA were identified by cumulative frequency of public TCR beta families.

The V gene lost 8 bases and the J gene lost 6 bases, with 14 bases spanning the gap. The length of the CDR3 is 12 residues. This clonotype was counted at least ten times. Its antigen is not known. TCRdb processed the reads anew with MiXCR; each CDR3 protein has one entry. Of 200,000 to 300,000 distinct CDR3 sequences in the sample, 9.1% were seen once. The sequencing input was PBMCs. The chain has TRBV12-3 or TRBV12-4 and TRBJ2-7, with D perhaps matching TRBD2 (5 bases). The origin of this receptor is a human donor in good health (CMV status not recorded). Some clones in this sample may be carry-over from other donors' samples. CDR3 coding DNA: TGTGCCAGCGGGAGAGCCTCGGTCGAGCAGTACTTC. Amino acids: CASGRASVEQYF.